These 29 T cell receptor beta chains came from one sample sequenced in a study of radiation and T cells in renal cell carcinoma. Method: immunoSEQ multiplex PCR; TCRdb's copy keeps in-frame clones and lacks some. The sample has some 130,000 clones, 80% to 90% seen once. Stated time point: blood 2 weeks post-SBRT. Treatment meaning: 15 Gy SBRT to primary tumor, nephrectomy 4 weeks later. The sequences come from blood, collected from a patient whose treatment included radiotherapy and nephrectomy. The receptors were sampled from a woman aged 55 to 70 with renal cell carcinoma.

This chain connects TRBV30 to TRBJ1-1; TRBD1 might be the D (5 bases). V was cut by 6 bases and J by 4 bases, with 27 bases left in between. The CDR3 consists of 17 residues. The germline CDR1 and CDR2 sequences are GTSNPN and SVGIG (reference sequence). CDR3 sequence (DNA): TGTGCCTGCAAGTACCGGGACCGACCAAGGCGCGGCACTGAAGCTTTCTTT. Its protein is CACKYRDRPRRGTEAFF.

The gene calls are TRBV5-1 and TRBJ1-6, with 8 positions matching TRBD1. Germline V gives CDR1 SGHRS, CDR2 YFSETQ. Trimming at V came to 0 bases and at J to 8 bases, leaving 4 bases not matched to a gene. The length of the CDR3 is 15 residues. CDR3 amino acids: CASSLVDRVDSPLHF. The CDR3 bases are TGCGCCAGCAGCTTGGTGGACAGGGTAGATTCACCCCTCCACTTT.

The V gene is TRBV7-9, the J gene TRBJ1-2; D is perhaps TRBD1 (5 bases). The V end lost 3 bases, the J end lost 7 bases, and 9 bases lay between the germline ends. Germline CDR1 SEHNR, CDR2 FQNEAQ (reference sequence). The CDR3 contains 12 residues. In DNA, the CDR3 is TGTGCCAGCAGCTTCCAGACAGCTGGCTACACCTTC. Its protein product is CASSFQTAGYTF.

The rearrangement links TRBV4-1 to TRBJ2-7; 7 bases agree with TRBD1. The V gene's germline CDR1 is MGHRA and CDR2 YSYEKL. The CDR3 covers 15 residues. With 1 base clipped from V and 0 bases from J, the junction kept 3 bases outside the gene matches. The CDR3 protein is CASSQGGGSSYEQYF. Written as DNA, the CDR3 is TGCGCCAGCAGCCAAGGAGGGGGCAGCTCCTACGAGCAGTACTTC.

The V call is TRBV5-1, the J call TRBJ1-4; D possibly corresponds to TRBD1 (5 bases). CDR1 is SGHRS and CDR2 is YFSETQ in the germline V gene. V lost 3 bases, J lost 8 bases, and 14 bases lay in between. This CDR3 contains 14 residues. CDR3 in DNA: TGCGCCAGCAGCTCCCAGGGTAATGAAGAAAAACTGTTTTTT. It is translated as CASSSQGNEEKLFF.

CDR3: CASSSGLTAYNEQFF. The CDR3 DNA is TGTGCCAGCAGCTCTGGCCTTACCGCTTACAATGAGCAGTTCTTC. This chain links TRBV5-6 with TRBJ2-1, with unresolved D. The CDR3 spans 15 residues. V dropped 3 bases and J dropped 4 bases, with 14 bases sitting between them. The V gene's germline CDR1 is SGHDT and CDR2 YYEEEE.

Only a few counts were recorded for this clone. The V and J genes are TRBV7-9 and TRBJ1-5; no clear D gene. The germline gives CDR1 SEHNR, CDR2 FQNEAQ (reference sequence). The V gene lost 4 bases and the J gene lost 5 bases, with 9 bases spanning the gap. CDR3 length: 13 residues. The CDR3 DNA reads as TGTGCCAGCAGCTCAGTAGGAGATCAGCCCCAGCATTTT. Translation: CASSSVGDQPQHF.

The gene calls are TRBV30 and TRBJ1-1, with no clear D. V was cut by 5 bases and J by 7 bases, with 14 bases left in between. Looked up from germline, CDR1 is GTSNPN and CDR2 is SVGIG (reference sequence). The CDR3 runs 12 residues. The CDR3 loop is CAWGPPRVEAFF. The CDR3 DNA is TGTGCCTGGGGCCCCCCCAGAGTTGAAGCTTTCTTT.

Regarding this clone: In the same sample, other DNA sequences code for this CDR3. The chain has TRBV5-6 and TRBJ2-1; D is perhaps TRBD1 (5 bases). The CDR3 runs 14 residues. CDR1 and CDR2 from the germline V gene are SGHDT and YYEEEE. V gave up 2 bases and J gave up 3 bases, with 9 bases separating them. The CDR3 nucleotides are TGTGCCAGCAGCTTAGGACAATACTACAATGAGCAGTTCTTC. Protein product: CASSLGQYYNEQFF.

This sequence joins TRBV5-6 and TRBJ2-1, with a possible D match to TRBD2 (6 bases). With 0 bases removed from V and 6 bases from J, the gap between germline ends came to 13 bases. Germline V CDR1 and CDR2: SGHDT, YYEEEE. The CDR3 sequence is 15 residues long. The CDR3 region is CASSLVYGGGNEQFF. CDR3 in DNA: TGTGCCAGCAGCTTGGTTTACGGGGGAGGCAATGAGCAGTTCTTC.

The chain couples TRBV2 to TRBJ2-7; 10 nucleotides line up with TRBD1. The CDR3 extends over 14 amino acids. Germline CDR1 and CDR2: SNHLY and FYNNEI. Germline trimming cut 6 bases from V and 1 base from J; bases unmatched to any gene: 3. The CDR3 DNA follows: TGTGCCAGCAGGGGGGACAGGGGATCCTACGAGCAGTACTTC. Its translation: CASRGDRGSYEQYF. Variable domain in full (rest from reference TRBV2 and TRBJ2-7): EPEVTQTPSHQVTQMGQEVILRCVPISNHLYFYWYRQILGQKVEFLVSFYNNEISEKSEIFDDQFSVERPDGSNFTLKIRSTKLEDSAMYFCASRGDRGSYEQYFGPGTRLTVT.

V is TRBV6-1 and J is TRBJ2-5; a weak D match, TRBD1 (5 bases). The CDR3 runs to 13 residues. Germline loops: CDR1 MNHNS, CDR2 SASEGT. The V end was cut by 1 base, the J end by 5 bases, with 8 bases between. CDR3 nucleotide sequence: TGTGCCAGCAGTGAAGGGGGCGTGGAGACCCAGTACTTC. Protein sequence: CASSEGGVETQYF.

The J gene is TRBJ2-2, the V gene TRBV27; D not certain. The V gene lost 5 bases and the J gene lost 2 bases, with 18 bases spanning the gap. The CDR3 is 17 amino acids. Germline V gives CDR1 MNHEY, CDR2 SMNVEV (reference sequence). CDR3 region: CASSPGRIGANTGELFF. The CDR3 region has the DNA TGTGCCAGCAGTCCTGGCCGGATTGGCGCAAACACCGGGGAGCTGTTTTTT.

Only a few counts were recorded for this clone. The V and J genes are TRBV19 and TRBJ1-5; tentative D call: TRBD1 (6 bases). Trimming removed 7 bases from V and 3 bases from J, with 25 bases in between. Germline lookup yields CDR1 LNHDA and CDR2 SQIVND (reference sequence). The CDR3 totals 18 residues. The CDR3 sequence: CASNPFSGGQQFNQPQHF. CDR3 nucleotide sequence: TGTGCCAGTAACCCCTTCTCCGGTGGACAGCAGTTCAATCAGCCCCAGCATTTT.

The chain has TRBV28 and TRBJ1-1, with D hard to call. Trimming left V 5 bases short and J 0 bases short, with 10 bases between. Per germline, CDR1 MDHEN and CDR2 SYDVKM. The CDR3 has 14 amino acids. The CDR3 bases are TGTGCCAGCAGTATCGGACGGTTGAACACTGAAGCTTTCTTT. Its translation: CASSIGRLNTEAFF.

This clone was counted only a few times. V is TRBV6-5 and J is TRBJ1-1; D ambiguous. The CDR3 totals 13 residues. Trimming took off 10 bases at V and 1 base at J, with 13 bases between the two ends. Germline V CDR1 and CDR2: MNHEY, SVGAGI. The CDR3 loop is CATKDGSNTEAFF. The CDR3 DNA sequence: TGTGCCACCAAGGACGGGTCGAACACTGAAGCTTTCTTT.

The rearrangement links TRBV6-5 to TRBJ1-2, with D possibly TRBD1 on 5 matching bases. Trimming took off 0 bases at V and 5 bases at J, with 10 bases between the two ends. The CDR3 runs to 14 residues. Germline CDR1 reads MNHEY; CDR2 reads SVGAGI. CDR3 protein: CASSYSAQGYGYTF. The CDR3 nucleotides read TGTGCCAGCAGTTACTCAGCGCAGGGTTATGGCTACACCTTC.

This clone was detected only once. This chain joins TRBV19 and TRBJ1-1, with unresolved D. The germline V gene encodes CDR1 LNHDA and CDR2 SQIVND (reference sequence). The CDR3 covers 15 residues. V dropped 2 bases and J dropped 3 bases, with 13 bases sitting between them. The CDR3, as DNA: TGTGCCAGTAGTATACCTGGACGGATACACACTGAAGCTTTCTTT. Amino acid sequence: CASSIPGRIHTEAFF.

The CDR3 loop reads CASTTGGAGNQPQHF. The CDR3 DNA follows: TGTGCCAGCACCACAGGGGGAGCCGGCAATCAGCCCCAGCATTTT. The V call is TRBV19, the J call TRBJ1-5; the match to TRBD1 covers 8 bases. V trimming: 9 bases; J trimming: 2 bases; junction bases outside the gene matches: 9. The CDR3 covers 15 residues. The germline CDR1 and CDR2 sequences are LNHDA and SQIVND (reference sequence).

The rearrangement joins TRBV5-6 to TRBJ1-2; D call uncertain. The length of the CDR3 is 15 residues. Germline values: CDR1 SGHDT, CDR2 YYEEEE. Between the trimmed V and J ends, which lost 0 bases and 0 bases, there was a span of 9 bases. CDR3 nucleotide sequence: TGTGCCAGCAGCTTGGTATGGGGTTCTAACTATGGCTACACCTTC. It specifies CASSLVWGSNYGYTF.

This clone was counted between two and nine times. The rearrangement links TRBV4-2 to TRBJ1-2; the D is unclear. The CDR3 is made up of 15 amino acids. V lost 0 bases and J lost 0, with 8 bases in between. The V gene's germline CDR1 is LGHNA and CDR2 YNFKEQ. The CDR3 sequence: CASSQEAGPNYGYTF. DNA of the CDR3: TGTGCCAGCAGCCAAGAGGCAGGCCCTAACTATGGCTACACCTTC.

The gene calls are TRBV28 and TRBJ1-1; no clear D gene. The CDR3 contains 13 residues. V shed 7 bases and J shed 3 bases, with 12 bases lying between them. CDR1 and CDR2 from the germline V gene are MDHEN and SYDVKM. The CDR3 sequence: CASTDPMDTEAFF. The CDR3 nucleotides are TGTGCCAGCACGGACCCGATGGACACTGAAGCTTTCTTT.

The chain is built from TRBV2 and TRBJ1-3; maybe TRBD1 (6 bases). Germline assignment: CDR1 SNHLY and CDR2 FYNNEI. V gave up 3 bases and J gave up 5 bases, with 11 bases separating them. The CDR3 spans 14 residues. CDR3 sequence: CASSDSQGRNTIYF. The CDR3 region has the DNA TGTGCCAGCAGTGATTCACAGGGACGAAACACCATATATTTT.

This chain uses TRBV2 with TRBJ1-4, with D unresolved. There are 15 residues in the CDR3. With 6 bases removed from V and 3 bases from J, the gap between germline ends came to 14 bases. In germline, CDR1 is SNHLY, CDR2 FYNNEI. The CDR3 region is CASSPLRTANEKLFF. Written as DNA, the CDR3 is TGTGCCAGCAGCCCACTACGTACGGCTAATGAAAAACTGTTTTTT. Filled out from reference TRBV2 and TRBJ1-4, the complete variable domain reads EPEVTQTPSHQVTQMGQEVILRCVPISNHLYFYWYRQILGQKVEFLVSFYNNEISEKSEIFDDQFSVERPDGSNFTLKIRSTKLEDSAMYFCASSPLRTANEKLFFGSGTQLSVL.

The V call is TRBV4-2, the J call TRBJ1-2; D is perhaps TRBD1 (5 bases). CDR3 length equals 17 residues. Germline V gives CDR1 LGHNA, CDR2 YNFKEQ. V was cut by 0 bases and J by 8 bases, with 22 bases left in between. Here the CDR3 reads CASSQEEGRGGSGGYTF. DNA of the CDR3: TGTGCCAGCAGCCAAGAAGAGGGGCGGGGGGGTTCTGGAGGCTACACCTTC.

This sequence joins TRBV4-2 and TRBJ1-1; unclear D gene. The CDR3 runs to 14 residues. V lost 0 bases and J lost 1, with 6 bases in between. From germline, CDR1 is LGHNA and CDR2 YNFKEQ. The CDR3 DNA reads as TGTGCCAGCAGCCAAGAGTTCGCGAACACTGAAGCTTTCTTT. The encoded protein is CASSQEFANTEAFF.

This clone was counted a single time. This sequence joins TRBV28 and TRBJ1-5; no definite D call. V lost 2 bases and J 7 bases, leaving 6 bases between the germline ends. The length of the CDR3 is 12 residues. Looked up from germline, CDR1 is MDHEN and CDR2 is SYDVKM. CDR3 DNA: TGTGCCAGCAGTTTACCCCGACAGCCCCAGCATTTT. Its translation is CASSLPRQPQHF.

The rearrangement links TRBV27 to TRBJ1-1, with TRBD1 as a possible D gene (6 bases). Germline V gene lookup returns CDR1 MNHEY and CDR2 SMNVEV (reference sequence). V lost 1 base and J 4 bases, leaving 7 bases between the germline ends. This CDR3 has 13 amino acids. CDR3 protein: CASSLLGGTEAFF. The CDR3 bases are TGTGCCAGCAGTTTATTAGGGGGCACTGAAGCTTTCTTT.

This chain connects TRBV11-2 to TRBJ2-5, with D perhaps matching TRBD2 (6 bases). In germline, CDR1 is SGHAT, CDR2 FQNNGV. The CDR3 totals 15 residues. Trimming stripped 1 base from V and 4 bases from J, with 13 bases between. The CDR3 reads CASSLVEGKGETQYF. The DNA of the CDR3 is TGTGCCAGCAGCTTAGTGGAGGGTAAAGGAGAGACCCAGTACTTC.